This TCR beta chain was retrieved from a study of blood T cell repertoires in COVID-19. Whole-study context: Acute and convalescent COVID-19 specimens originated in the United States, Italy and Spain. T cells, B-cell-depleted T cells, or PBMCs provided the cDNA or gDNA that served as material.

TCRdb's copy holds only in-frame clones and misses some; the assay was immunoSEQ multiplex PCR. Altogether 65,000 or so clones are present, about nine tenths being singletons, with the ten largest covering about 1.3%. V lost 6 bases and J lost 0, with 8 bases in between. From germline, CDR1 is LNHDA and CDR2 SQIVND (reference sequence). This CDR3 region has 14 residues. Specimen: peripheral blood. This sequence was found in a man in his 60s with acute or convalescent COVID-19. This chain uses TRBV19 with TRBJ1-4; D unresolved. In DNA, the CDR3 is TGTGCCAGTAGGAGCACCGCAACTAATGAAAAACTGTTTTTT. Translation: CASRSTATNEKLFF. Full variable domain (outside the CDR3, taken from reference TRBV19 and TRBJ1-4): DGGITQSPKYLFRKEGQNVTLSCEQNLNHDAMYWYRQDPGQGLRLIYYSQIVNDFQKGDIAEGYSVSREKKESFPLTVTSAQKNPTAFYLCASRSTATNEKLFFGSGTQLSVL.